The rows below give T cell receptor beta chains drawn from one sample of a study of blood T cells in healthy people across ages. TCRdb recomputed calls from the 5' RACE reads with MiXCR, one row per CDR3 protein. The repertoire holds roughly 930,000 distinct CDR3 sequences, with about 44% as singletons. The sample taken for sequencing was blood. Source of these receptors: a man aged 25-45 years in good health. Both conserved end residues are part of each CDR3. D genes are given only for firm matches. The size entry is marked missing in some rows and otherwise reads once, few, many or a size class.

TRBV20-1	12	TRBJ2-1	.	.	CAMAGFYNEQFF	TGCGCCATGGCGGGGTTTTACAATGAGCAGTTCTTC
TRBV7-9	16	TRBJ1-1	.	once	CASSFKGPFMNTEAFF	TGTGCCAGCAGCTTCAAGGGCCCCTTCATGAACACTGAAGCTTTCTTT
TRBV29-1	12	TRBJ2-3	TRBD1	few	CSASTGVGTQYF	TGCAGCGCATCGACAGGGGTGGGGACGCAGTATTTT
TRBV27	16	TRBJ2-3	TRBD2	.	CASSLFPGGDTDTQYF	TGTGCCAGCAGTTTATTCCCCGGGGGGGACACAGATACGCAGTATTTT
TRBV7-3	15	TRBJ2-6	.	few	CASSPLSAGANVLTF	TGTGCCAGCAGCCCCTTATCAGCGGGGGCCAACGTCCTGACTTTC
TRBV9	17	TRBJ2-3	TRBD2	.	CASSVDPAGGLGDTQYF	TGTGCCAGCAGCGTAGACCCAGCGGGGGGGCTGGGAGATACGCAGTATTTT
TRBV4-2	16	TRBJ1-2	TRBD1	once	CASSQDRRTGGYGYTF	TGTGCCAGCAGCCAAGATAGGCGGACAGGGGGCTATGGCTACACCTTC
TRBV7-2	14	TRBJ2-5	.	.	CVSSLVGSRDEQYF	TGTGTCAGCAGCTTAGTTGGCAGTCGGGATGAGCAGTACTTC
TRBV7-6	16	TRBJ2-7	.	.	CASNPGRESGIYEQYF	TGTGCCAGCAACCCCGGACGGGAGTCTGGGATTTACGAGCAGTACTTC
TRBV28	13	TRBJ1-5	.	few	CASSGANNQPQHF	TGTGCCAGCAGCGGGGCCAACAATCAGCCCCAGCATTTT
TRBV5-1	16	TRBJ2-7	.	.	CASTLINGGPYNEQYF	TGCGCCAGCACATTGATTAACGGGGGGCCCTACAATGAGCAGTACTTC
TRBV7-2	15	TRBJ2-3	.	.	CASSSLGHDTDTQYF	TGTGCCAGCAGCTCCCTGGGACACGATACAGATACGCAGTATTTT
TRBV3-1	13	TRBJ2-7	TRBD1	.	CASSQGQGRAQYF	TGTGCCAGCAGCCAAGGACAGGGGCGGGCCCAGTACTTC
TRBV6-6	13	TRBJ1-2	.	.	CASTQRQPYGYTF	TGTGCCAGCACCCAACGACAGCCCTATGGCTACACCTTC
TRBV12-3/TRBV12-4	14	TRBJ2-1	TRBD1	.	CASNYQGQYNEQFF	TGTGCCAGCAATTACCAGGGACAGTACAATGAGCAGTTCTTC
TRBV7-9	15	TRBJ2-4	.	once	CASSPQGKAKNIQYF	TGTGCCAGCAGCCCACAGGGTAAAGCCAAAAACATTCAGTACTTC
TRBV7-2	15	TRBJ2-5	TRBD1	.	CASTPKTGAQETQYF	TGTGCCAGCACCCCGAAGACAGGGGCGCAAGAGACCCAGTACTTC
TRBV27	16	TRBJ2-4	TRBD2	.	CASSLSGGPKRNIQYF	TGTGCCAGCAGTTTGAGCGGGGGGCCGAAGAGAAACATTCAGTACTTC
TRBV6-4	18	TRBJ2-5	.	few	CASSDSDVGPELGMEQYF	TGTGCCAGCAGTGACTCGGATGTCGGGCCCGAATTGGGTATGGAGCAGTACTTC
TRBV3-1	18	TRBJ2-5	TRBD2	.	CASSQGLAGPPKADTQYF	TGTGCCAGCAGCCAAGGACTAGCGGGTCCTCCCAAGGCGGACACCCAGTACTTC
TRBV7-9	13	TRBJ2-7	.	.	CASSGQSAHEQYF	TGTGCCAGCAGCGGACAGTCGGCCCACGAGCAGTACTTC
TRBV28	13	TRBJ2-1	.	few	CASSLQPINEQFF	TGTGCCAGCAGTTTGCAACCGATCAATGAGCAGTTCTTC
TRBV6-5	13	TRBJ1-1	.	.	CASSGSTATEAFF	TGTGCCAGCAGTGGATCTACGGCGACTGAAGCTTTCTTT
TRBV20-1	14	TRBJ1-2	TRBD1	.	CSARAGGGGFGYTF	TGCAGTGCTAGGGCCGGCGGAGGGGGCTTTGGCTACACCTTC
TRBV18	15	TRBJ1-2	TRBD1	few	CASSPGPTGDYGYTF	TGTGCCAGCTCACCAGGCCCAACAGGGGACTATGGCTACACCTTC
TRBV20-1	13	TRBJ2-1	TRBD1	.	CSGQGQGVNEQFF	TGCAGTGGGCAGGGACAGGGGGTCAATGAGCAGTTCTTC
TRBV6-5	14	TRBJ2-5	.	.	CASSYSMNGETQYF	TGTGCCAGCAGTTACTCGATGAACGGGGAGACCCAGTACTTC
TRBV2	15	TRBJ2-3	.	few	CASSEQGQRTDTQYF	TGTGCCAGCAGTGAACAGGGCCAGCGCACAGATACGCAGTATTTT
TRBV3-1	15	TRBJ1-2	.	.	CASSQGKSGGSGYTF	TGTGCCAGCAGCCAAGGGAAGTCCGGGGGTAGTGGCTACACCTTC
TRBV6-6	15	TRBJ2-1	TRBD1	many	CASTPTGLNTNEQFF	TGTGCCAGCACCCCGACAGGGCTGAACACCAATGAGCAGTTCTTC
TRBV6-2/TRBV6-3	14	TRBJ1-2	TRBD1	.	CASSYSDRNYGYTF	TGTGCCAGCAGTTACTCGGACAGGAACTATGGCTACACCTTC
TRBV6-4	14	TRBJ2-2	.	.	CASSDSGGTGELFF	TGTGCCAGCAGTGACTCGGGGGGCACCGGGGAGCTGTTTTTT
TRBV20-1	16	TRBJ2-7	TRBD2	few	CSARDSGGAGSHEQYF	TGCAGTGCTAGAGATAGCGGGGGGGCCGGTTCCCACGAGCAGTACTTC
TRBV5-1	18	TRBJ2-1	.	.	CASSSSDQTGTRLVEQFF	TGCGCCAGCAGCTCAAGCGACCAAACCGGGACACGCCTCGTGGAGCAGTTCTTC
TRBV12-3/TRBV12-4	16	TRBJ2-7	TRBD1	.	CASTQERQGKTYEQYF	TGTGCCAGCACCCAAGAGAGACAGGGGAAGACCTACGAGCAGTACTTC
TRBV7-2	16	TRBJ2-1	TRBD1	few	CASSSTGTGGYNEQFF	TGTGCCAGCAGCTCCACCGGGACAGGGGGCTACAATGAGCAGTTCTTC
TRBV5-1	15	TRBJ1-5	TRBD1	.	CASSLGQGGTQPQHF	TGCGCCAGCAGCTTGGGACAGGGAGGTACGCAGCCCCAGCATTTT
TRBV6-2/TRBV6-3	14	TRBJ1-5	TRBD1	.	CATCWTGDNQPQHF	TGTGCCACCTGTTGGACAGGGGACAATCAGCCCCAGCATTTT
TRBV6-5	14	TRBJ1-2	.	.	CASTDGGGSYGYTF	TGTGCCAGCACCGACGGCGGGGGAAGCTATGGCTACACCTTC
TRBV4-2	16	TRBJ1-3	TRBD1	.	CASSQSRDSGGNTIYF	TGTGCCAGCAGCCAATCCCGGGACAGCGGTGGAAACACCATATATTTT
TRBV7-9	16	TRBJ2-1	.	few	CASSLVLTDAWDEQFF	TGTGCCAGCAGCTTAGTTTTAACAGACGCATGGGATGAGCAGTTCTTC
TRBV11-2	12	TRBJ2-3	.	few	CASSSRGYTQYF	TGTGCCAGCAGCTCCCGGGGCTATACGCAGTATTTT
TRBV28	12	TRBJ2-3	.	few	CASSLQRNTQYF	TGTGCCAGCAGTTTACAGCGAAATACGCAGTATTTT
TRBV18	13	TRBJ2-3	.	.	CASAPRADNTQYF	TGTGCCAGCGCACCACGGGCAGACAATACGCAGTATTTT
TRBV4-3	16	TRBJ2-5	TRBD1	once	CASSQARQGWFSTQYF	TGCGCCAGCAGCCAAGCCCGACAGGGATGGTTCTCGACCCAGTACTTC
TRBV27	14	TRBJ2-3	.	.	CASSHRQGTDTQYF	TGTGCCAGCAGTCATCGACAGGGCACAGATACGCAGTATTTT
TRBV9	15	TRBJ1-5	.	.	CASSSDGSTNQPQHF	TGTGCCAGCAGCTCGGACGGAAGCACCAATCAGCCCCAGCATTTT
TRBV20-1	14	TRBJ2-5	TRBD2	.	CSASTSGGPETQYF	TGCAGTGCTTCGACTAGCGGGGGCCCCGAGACCCAGTACTTC
TRBV7-2	14	TRBJ2-7	.	.	CASSPRSTFYEQYF	TGTGCCAGCAGCCCCCGGAGTACATTCTACGAGCAGTACTTC
TRBV4-2	18	TRBJ2-1	TRBD1	.	CASSQEVGGESSYNEQFF	TGTGCCAGCAGCCAAGAGGTAGGGGGCGAGAGCTCCTACAATGAGCAGTTCTTC
TRBV2	13	TRBJ1-1	.	few	CASRPERNTEAFF	TGTGCCAGCAGGCCAGAGAGAAACACTGAAGCTTTCTTT
TRBV25-1	13	TRBJ1-6	.	few	CASKGPINSPLHF	TGTGCCAGCAAGGGGCCTATTAATTCACCCCTCCACTTT
TRBV13	14	TRBJ2-1	.	.	CASSSRLGYNEQFF	TGTGCCAGCAGCTCTCGACTGGGCTACAATGAGCAGTTCTTC
TRBV5-1	13	TRBJ1-1	.	.	CATKIRGGTEAFF	TGCGCCACCAAGATCCGGGGTGGCACTGAAGCTTTCTTT
TRBV12-3/TRBV12-4	14	TRBJ2-1	.	few	CASSLPTKHNEQFF	TGTGCCAGCAGTTTACCGACTAAACACAATGAGCAGTTCTTC
TRBV3-1	15	TRBJ2-5	.	.	CASSQGSTIQETQYF	TGTGCCAGCAGCCAAGGGTCCACAATCCAAGAGACCCAGTACTTC
TRBV27	14	TRBJ2-1	.	.	CASSFRGYHNEQFF	TGTGCCAGCAGTTTCCGGGGGTACCACAATGAGCAGTTCTTC